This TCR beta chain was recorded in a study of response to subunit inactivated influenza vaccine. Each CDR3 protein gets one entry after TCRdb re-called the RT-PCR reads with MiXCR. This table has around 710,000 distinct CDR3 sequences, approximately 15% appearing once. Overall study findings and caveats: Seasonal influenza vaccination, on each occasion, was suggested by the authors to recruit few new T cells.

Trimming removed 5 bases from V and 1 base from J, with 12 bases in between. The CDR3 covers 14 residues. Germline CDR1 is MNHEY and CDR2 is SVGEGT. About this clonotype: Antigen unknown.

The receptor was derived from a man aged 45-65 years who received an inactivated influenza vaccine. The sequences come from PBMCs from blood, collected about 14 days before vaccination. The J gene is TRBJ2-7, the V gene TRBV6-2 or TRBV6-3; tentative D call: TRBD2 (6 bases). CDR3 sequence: CASSRRGPSYEQYF. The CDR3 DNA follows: TGTGCCAGCAGTCGGCGGGGCCCTTCCTACGAGCAGTACTTC.